The T cell receptor (beta chain) described here comes from a study of regulatory T cells in long-lasting Graves disease (TCRdb year 2021). Some background on the complete study: In the newly diagnosed Graves' disease group, patients had been taking antithyroid drugs for less than 3 months. This study used TCR sequencing and RNA sequencing of peripheral blood to compare persistent Graves' disease patients against newly diagnosed Graves' disease patients. The study was registered as a clinical trial and conducted in China. TCR sequencing covered some 13 persistent and 20 newly diagnosed Graves' disease patients, approximately 33 samples in total. The paper's findings and limits, for the study overall: TRBV28, TRBJ1-2 and TRBJ2-5 were preferentially used in persistent disease, while TRBV20-1 and TRBJ2-1 were favored in newly diagnosed disease. A larger number of public clonotypes was shared among persistent patients (fewer than 3,000) than among newly diagnosed patients (approximately 1,000). The authors noted that the small sample size was a limitation that may lower accuracy. Compared with newly diagnosed patients, patients with persistent Graves' disease had lower TCR Shannon entropy and fewer highly expanded clones, which suggests clonal expansion. Only the TCR beta chain was sequenced and analyzed. Because the primary lesion, thyroid tissue, could not be accessed, the study looked at peripheral blood alone.

The method behind the library was multiplex PCR. For sequencing, an Illumina HiSeq 4000 was employed. iRepertoire HTBI primers and Arm-PCR amplification of CDR3 regions were used to construct TCR beta libraries. Before sequencing, the PCR products went through gel purification. On the study's bioinformatics: Gene usage analysis of CDR3 amino acid clonotypes used the approximately 62 TRBV and about 15 TRBJ segments found across samples. COPE and FqMerger were used to merge filtered high-quality paired reads into contigs. Contigs were aligned with BLAST to IMGT TRBV, TRBD and TRBJ reference genes, and CDR3 was defined per IMGT. Any clonotype with a frequency above 0.1% was counted as a highly expanded clone. Shannon entropy was used to measure repertoire diversity, and the Gini coefficient was used to measure V-J evenness. A clonotype found in more than one individual was treated as public. TCRdb's own reprocessing of the public reads used fastp at Q25 and MiXCR and kept productive beta chains. Under each unique CDR3 protein, matching rows form one entry showing the most common genes and DNA. The V and J calls come from TCRdb's annotation, not from the publication. The sample has 250,000 or so distinct CDR3 sequences on record, approximately 20% of them singletons. The ten largest account for 14% of the sample.

Per the germline V gene, SGHVS is the CDR1 and FNYEAQ is the CDR2. Trimmed from V: 4 bases; trimmed from J: 5 bases; junction bases lacking a gene match: 12. The CDR3 measures 16 amino acids from cysteine to phenylalanine. The CDR3 DNA has 48 bases and is translated from base 1. The sample holds many counts of this clonotype. This clone's antigen is unknown. One base away there is no much larger clone; base qualities are not given. This sample's time point label indicates: newly diagnosed GD, antithyroid drugs for less than 3 months. RNA was extracted from PBMCs in TRIzol for both TCR sequencing and RNA sequencing. Graves' disease was diagnosed according to American Thyroid Association guidelines. Recruitment of patients was carried out at an endocrinology department in Xi'an, China. Each patient gave about 9.1 milliliters of peripheral blood, collected in an EDTA anticoagulant tube. PBMCs were isolated by Ficoll Paque Plus density gradient separation without further T cell sorting. RNA quality was checked with an Agilent 2100 Bioanalyzer and agarose gel, and concentration with a NanoDrop 2000.

These same data were also listed under a study on T cells in Graves' hyperthyroidism and ophthalmopathy. In that second paper, the authors write: A patient counted as having stable Graves' hyperthyroidism if no progression to ophthalmopathy occurred over 18 months of follow-up. Hyperthyroidism patients were aged 18 to 65 years and newly diagnosed, with disease duration of less than 2 months. Any patient with an uncontrolled infection, another autoimmune disease, pregnancy or lactation was excluded. Diagnoses were established on the basis of clinical symptoms, serum thyroxine and TRAb, thyroid ultrasound, and orbital computed tomography. For the first round of RT-PCR on the TCR CDR3, the HTBI primer set was used together with the Qiagen OneStep RT-PCR kit. Most expanded thyroid clonotypes (frequency above 0.001) were also detected in blood, a finding suggesting that blood repertoires may reflect thyroid immune responses. In cross-validation, a model built on a 13 V-J signature told ophthalmopathy apart from stable hyperthyroidism with about 90% sensitivity and about 81% specificity, and in testing the same model reached 80%/75%. In validation, the model predicted progression to ophthalmopathy with approximately 71% sensitivity and approximately 74% specificity, a median of around 6.6 months before onset. To identify distinguishing TCR V-J signatures, a discovery cohort of about 95 patients was used, comprising some 43 with Graves' ophthalmopathy and around 57 with stable Graves' hyperthyroidism. An independent validation cohort of around 19 hyperthyroidism patients and about 16 patients who later progressed to ophthalmopathy tested prospective prediction of ophthalmopathy. The roughly 100 discovery patients were divided at random into training and test sets in a 7:3 ratio. Thyroid tissue and blood T-cell repertoires from about six Graves' hyperthyroidism patients were also compared in the study. Following sampling, methimazole starting at 30 mg daily was given to hyperthyroidism patients, and high-dose intravenous methylprednisolone was given to ophthalmopathy patients. Libraries were constructed in a second round of multiplex PCR, after which size selection and purification were carried out. Paired-end sequencing of the libraries was performed with 100 bp reads on an Illumina HiSeq2000. SOAPnuke was used to process the raw data, throwing out any read that contained adapters or uncalled bases, had a mean Phred below 15, or lacked an exact constant-primer or identifier match. High-quality paired reads were merged using COPE v1.2.5, and each unique nucleotide sequence was defined as a clonotype. Clonotypes were aligned to IMGT TRBV, TRBD and TRBJ reference segments using MiTCR v1.1. Only V-J combinations with frequency above 0.0001, covering 99.2% of repertoires, were analysed. A TCS score was defined as the ratio of F50 (clonal expansion) to E x V (chaos), with BLOSUM62-based TCRdist applied between CDR3 peptides within each V-J. Welch's t-statistics and random forest reduced 500 to 550 V-J features to 10 to 15, which were used in a naive Bayes classifier (R e1071). No statistical method was used to set the sample size in advance, and investigators knew the group allocation. The paper reports TCR Vbeta CDR3 sequencing of fewer than 150 peripheral blood samples: around 45 ophthalmopathy, under 80 hyperthyroidism and approximately 17 progressor patients.

Specimen: peripheral blood mononuclear cells (PBMCs), collected at new diagnosis, from a patient treated with antithyroid drugs. The clonotype was recovered from a woman under 40 with Graves disease. Donor details come from another sample of the same person, matched by shared clones. Recombination joined TRBV7-6 with TRBJ1-1; TRBD1 fits 8 bases in the junction. The bases read TGTGCCAGCAGCTACCGCGCGCAGGGGGCTAGGACTGAAGCTTTCTTT. This translates into CASSYRAQGARTEAFF.